The 8 T cell receptor beta chains given below trace back to one sample, sequenced in a study of shared clonotypes between healthy human individuals. Libraries were prepared by immunoSEQ multiplex PCR; TCRdb keeps only in-frame clonotypes and omits some of them. The table lists some 1.5 million clones, approximately 97% of them singletons. The source material was naive CD4+ T cells sorted from blood. Subset reported: CD45RA+ positively selected. All receptors come from a man aged 25 to 40 in good health.

This chain connects TRBV28 to TRBJ1-5; tentatively, D is TRBD1 (5 bases). Trimming cost V 6 bases and J 0 bases, with 9 bases left between them. Germline values: CDR1 MDHEN, CDR2 SYDVKM. This CDR3 is built from 14 residues. The CDR3: CASRGPYSNQPQHF. The CDR3 nucleotides are TGTGCCAGCAGGGGACCTTATAGCAATCAGCCCCAGCATTTT. Drawing the rest from reference TRBV28 and TRBJ1-5, the complete variable domain is DVKVTQSSRYLVKRTGEKVFLECVQDMDHENMFWYRQDPGLGLRLIYFSYDVKMKEKGDIPEGYSVSREKKERFSLILESASTNQTSMYLCASRGPYSNQPQHFGDGTRLSIL.

The chain links TRBV28 to TRBJ2-7; the D call may be TRBD1 or TRBD2 (5 bases each). V was pared by 6 bases and J by 1 base, with 19 bases between. CDR3 length equals 16 residues. Germline values: CDR1 MDHEN, CDR2 SYDVKM. The CDR3 region is CASRANFQEGSYEQYF. The CDR3 coding sequence is TGTGCCAGCAGGGCAAACTTTCAAGAGGGGTCCTACGAGCAGTACTTC.

This chain uses TRBV5-1 with TRBJ2-3, with 10 bases lining up with TRBD1. V shed 4 bases, J shed 4 bases, and the junction held 12 bases outside the gene matches. The germline V gene has CDR1 SGHRS and CDR2 YFSETQ. The CDR3 runs to 17 residues. The CDR3 DNA follows: TGCGCCAGCAGCGACCACGCCCGGGACAGGGGAGCAGATACGCAGTATTTT. Amino acid sequence: CASSDHARDRGADTQYF.

This chain joins TRBV4-3 and TRBJ1-1; maybe TRBD1 (6 bases). Per germline, CDR1 LGHNA and CDR2 YSLEER. V lost 1 base and J lost 1, with 10 bases in between. This CDR3 spans 15 amino acids. CDR3 nucleotide sequence: TGCGCCAGCAGCCAAGTTAGGGGGGGGAACACTGAAGCTTTCTTT. This translates into CASSQVRGGNTEAFF.

The V gene is TRBV10-3, the J gene TRBJ2-3; D is perhaps TRBD1 (5 bases). The CDR3 extends over 14 amino acids. The V and J ends lost 7 bases and 1 base respectively, with 12 bases between them. Germline CDR1 ENHRY, CDR2 SYGVKD. In DNA form, the CDR3 reads TGTGCCATCAAATCGGGCAGGGGCACAGATACGCAGTATTTT. Its translation: CAIKSGRGTDTQYF.

The rearrangement uses TRBV7-2 and TRBJ2-2, with D hard to call. Germline V gene sequence: CDR1 SGHTA, CDR2 FQGNSA. The CDR3 is 12 residues long. V shed 5 bases and J shed 7 bases, with 8 bases lying between them. CDR3 nucleotides: TGTGCCAGCAGCCCACGCCGCGGGGAGCTGTTTTTT. Its protein product is CASSPRRGELFF.

The chain recombines TRBV7-9 with TRBJ1-2; 11 nucleotides agree with TRBD1. CDR1 is SEHNR and CDR2 is FQNEAQ in the germline V gene (reference sequence). This CDR3 contains 16 residues. V lost 5 bases to trimming and J lost 2 bases; unmatched junction nucleotides: 7. The CDR3 is CASSGGQGASNYGYTF. The CDR3 nucleotides read TGTGCCAGCAGCGGAGGACAGGGGGCATCAAACTATGGCTACACCTTC.

With regard to this clone: The sample contains more than one DNA sequence encoding this CDR3. The chain recombines TRBV18 with TRBJ2-7, with 9 bases matching TRBD1. J lost 1 base, V lost 3 bases, and 4 bases had no gene match. Germline lookup yields CDR1 KGHSH and CDR2 LQKENI. This CDR3 has 15 amino acids. The CDR3 is CASSPGTGPSYEQYF. DNA for the CDR3: TGTGCCAGCTCACCCGGGACAGGGCCTTCCTACGAGCAGTACTTC.